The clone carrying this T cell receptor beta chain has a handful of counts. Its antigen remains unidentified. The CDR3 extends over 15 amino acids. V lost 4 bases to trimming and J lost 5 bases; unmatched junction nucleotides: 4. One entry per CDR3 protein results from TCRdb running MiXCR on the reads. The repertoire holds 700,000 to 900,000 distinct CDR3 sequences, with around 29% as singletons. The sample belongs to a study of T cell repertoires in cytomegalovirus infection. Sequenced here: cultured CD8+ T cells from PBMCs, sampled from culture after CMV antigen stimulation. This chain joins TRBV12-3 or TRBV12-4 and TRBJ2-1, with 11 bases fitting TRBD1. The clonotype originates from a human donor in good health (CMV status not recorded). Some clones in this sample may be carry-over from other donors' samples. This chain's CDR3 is CASSWTGGANNEQFF. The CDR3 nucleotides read TGTGCCAGCAGTTGGACAGGGGGCGCGAACAATGAGCAGTTCTTC.